These 9 T cell receptor beta chains originate from one sample sequenced in a study of breast tumors, draining lymph nodes, adjacent tissues. Using its own MiXCR run on the multiplex PCR reads, TCRdb lists one record per CDR3 protein. The sample consists of tens of thousands of distinct CDR3 sequences, approximately 30% of them appearing once. Breast cancer patients provided tissue from their axillary draining lymph nodes. The sequenced sample consisted of axillary lymph node tissue. The receptors shown here come from a female donor with breast cancer. Some clones in this sample may be carry-over from other donors' samples.

This clonotype occurred many times. The genes are TRBV20-1 and TRBJ2-7; TRBD1 matches 8 bases. Germline assignment: CDR1 DFQATT and CDR2 SNEGSKA (reference sequence). Losses at the gene ends were 5 bases for V and 2 bases for J; bases not matched to a gene: 8. The CDR3 spans 14 residues. CDR3 protein: CSAGRQGRAYEQYF. The CDR3 bases are TGCAGTGCTGGTCGACAGGGGAGAGCCTACGAGCAGTACTTC.

This clonotype was observed at least ten times. The chain employs TRBV6-2 or TRBV6-3 and TRBJ2-1; D call uncertain. Trimming took off 0 bases at V and 8 bases at J, with 8 bases between the two ends. The CDR3 totals 13 residues. Germline V gives CDR1 MNHEY, CDR2 SVGEGT. The CDR3 coding sequence is TGTGCCAGCAGTTACTCCCTGGGCCATGAGCAGTTCTTC. It translates to CASSYSLGHEQFF.

This clonotype is a singleton in its sample. A much larger clone sits a single nucleotide away, making a read error possible. DNA of the CDR3: TGTGCCAGCCGGGACAGGGGGTGGGGCACAGATACGCAGTATTTT. Translation gives CASRDRGWGTDTQYF. The gene calls are TRBV28 and TRBJ2-3, with 11 bases lining up with TRBD1. Germline V gene sequence: CDR1 MDHEN, CDR2 SYDVKM. Germline trimming cut 8 bases from V and 1 base from J; bases unmatched to any gene: 5. This CDR3 spans 15 amino acids.

Comments on this clonotype: One end of the junction does not line up with germline, which may come from a read error. This chain uses TRBV5-1 with TRBJ2-7; D call uncertain. The CDR3 has 13 amino acids. Germline V gene data show CDR1 as SGHRS and CDR2 as YFSETQ. The CDR3 nucleotides read TGCGCCAGCAGTTTGGCTACCCGCTACGAGCAGTACTTC. This codes for CASSLATRYEQYF.

This clonotype was seen at least ten times. This chain uses TRBV11-2 with TRBJ1-5; 7 nucleotides match TRBD1. The CDR3 covers 18 residues. CDR1 SGHAT and CDR2 FQNNGV come from the germline V gene. After removal of 3 bases from V and 2 bases from J, the junction contained 13 bases not matched to a gene. The CDR3: CASSFSTSQGRGNQPQHF. The CDR3 nucleotides are TGTGCCAGCAGCTTCTCTACGTCACAGGGGAGAGGCAATCAGCCCCAGCATTTT.

This clonotype showed up just a few times. This chain uses TRBV6-5 with TRBJ1-1; D is unclear. The length of the CDR3 is 14 residues. Looked up from germline, CDR1 is MNHEY and CDR2 is SVGAGI. Trimming took off 7 bases at V and 1 base at J, with 13 bases between the two ends. CDR3 sequence reads: CASKNSATNTEAFF. The CDR3 bases are TGTGCCAGCAAAAACTCCGCAACGAACACTGAAGCTTTCTTT.

Details on this clonotype: The germline gene is not matched at one end of the junction; a read error may be the cause. This chain links TRBV12-3 or TRBV12-4 with TRBJ1-2; no reliable D call. The CDR3 length is 13 residues. This chain's CDR3 is CASSLGENYDYTF. The DNA for the CDR3 is TGTGCCAGCAGTTTAGGGGAGAACTATGACTACACCTTC.

As to this clonotype: A read error may account for a junction end that differs from germline. This chain uses TRBV19 with TRBJ2-1, with a possible D match to TRBD2 (6 bases). The germline gives CDR1 LNHDA, CDR2 SQIVND (reference sequence). CDR3 length: 15 residues. In nucleotides, the CDR3 is TGTGCCGGTAGTCGGGGAACTAGCAGTAACAATGAGCGGTTCTTC. Encoded protein: CAGSRGTSSNNERFF.

In its sample, this clonotype was seen a few times. A much larger clone differs from this one at a single base, so this may be a read error. J is TRBJ2-1 and V is TRBV5-5; TRBD2 agrees at 11 bases. CDR1 and CDR2 (germline): SGHKS, YYEKEE (reference sequence). V gave up 4 bases and J gave up 4 bases; unmatched junction bases: 4. The CDR3 loop spans 15 amino acids. CDR3 amino acids: CASSEGTSGYNEQFF. CDR3 in DNA: TGTGCCAGCAGCGAAGGGACTAGCGGATACAATGAGCAGTTCTTC.